Each of the 9 T cell receptor beta chains below was sequenced from the same sample in a study of neurological immune-mediated disorders. TCRdb reanalysed the 5' RACE reads using MiXCR and keeps one entry per CDR3 protein. Of some 60,000 distinct CDR3 sequences listed, about 10% are singletons. Time point of the sample: longitudinal time-point 2. Material: PBMCs. These receptors were obtained from a man aged 25-45 years in good health.

This clonotype has ten or more counts. This chain links TRBV29-1 with TRBJ1-4; 7 positions match TRBD1. This CDR3 comprises 17 residues. The germline gives CDR1 SQVTM, CDR2 ANQGSEA. With 6 bases clipped from V and 0 bases from J, the junction kept 13 bases outside the gene matches. The CDR3 DNA reads as TGCAGCGTGCAGGGGGTAGTATCGGTAGCAACTAATGAAAAACTGTTTTTT. This translates into CSVQGVVSVATNEKLFF.

This clonotype was counted at least ten times. The chain links TRBV5-1 to TRBJ2-1, with 8 bases that match TRBD2. V lost 6 bases to trimming and J lost 3 bases; unmatched junction nucleotides: 17. The CDR3 has 18 amino acids. Germline values: CDR1 SGHRS, CDR2 YFSETQ. In DNA, the CDR3 is TGCGCCAGCACCTGGCGACCCCCGGCGGGAGGACTCTACAATGAGCAGTTCTTC. It specifies CASTWRPPAGGLYNEQFF.

This clonotype was seen at least ten times. The chain uses TRBV5-6 and TRBJ1-2; D is perhaps TRBD1 (6 bases). The germline V gene has CDR1 SGHDT and CDR2 YYEEEE. The CDR3 covers 15 residues. Trimming left V 3 bases short and J 4 bases short, with 16 bases between. The CDR3 protein is CASSSPGAIFYGYTF. The CDR3 DNA follows: TGTGCCAGCAGCTCCCCGGGGGCAATTTTCTATGGCTACACCTTC. Full variable domain (outside the CDR3, taken from reference TRBV5-6 and TRBJ1-2): DAGVTQSPTHLIKTRGQQVTLRCSPKSGHDTVSWYQQALGQGPQFIFQYYEEEERQRGNFPDRFSGHQFPNYSSELNVNALLLGDSALYLCASSSPGAIFYGYTFGSGTRLTVV.

This clonotype was found many times. The chain joins TRBV28 to TRBJ2-1; 10 bases map to TRBD2. The V segment lost 7 bases and the J segment 2 bases; nucleotides outside the gene matches: 5. Germline V gene data show CDR1 as MDHEN and CDR2 as SYDVKM. CDR3 size: 15 residues. The DNA of the CDR3 is TGTGCCAGCACCTTAGCGGGAGGTCCCTACAATGAGCAGTTCTTC. Its translation is CASTLAGGPYNEQFF.

This clonotype was counted ten times or more. The rearrangement joins TRBV28 to TRBJ2-1, with 15 bases lining up with TRBD2. With V trimmed by 4 bases and J by 7 bases, 14 bases remained unmatched. Germline values: CDR1 MDHEN, CDR2 SYDVKM. The length of the CDR3 is 19 residues. The CDR3 spells CASSSPSLGLAGGGNEQFF. CDR3 sequence (DNA): TGTGCCAGCAGTTCTCCTTCGCTGGGACTAGCGGGAGGAGGGAATGAGCAGTTCTTC.

This clonotype was recorded many times. The chain carries TRBV7-9 and TRBJ1-5, with TRBD1 identical over 9 bases. Trimming at V came to 5 bases and at J to 3 bases, leaving 5 bases not matched to a gene. Germline V gene data show CDR1 as SEHNR and CDR2 as FQNEAQ (reference sequence). The CDR3 extends over 15 amino acids. The CDR3 here is CASSPGTGLNQPQHF. In nucleotides, the CDR3 is TGTGCCAGCAGCCCCGGGACAGGGCTCAATCAGCCCCAGCATTTT.

This clonotype was seen ten or more times. This sequence joins TRBV5-1 and TRBJ1-4; D is ambiguous. In germline, CDR1 is SGHRS, CDR2 YFSETQ. The V gene lost 4 bases and the J gene lost 4 bases, with 20 bases spanning the gap. The length of the CDR3 is 17 residues. In DNA, the CDR3 is TGCGCCAGCAGCCGCCAAACCAACGGACGGTTTAATGAAAAACTGTTTTTT. Protein sequence: CASSRQTNGRFNEKLFF.

This clonotype was detected many times. The genes are TRBV20-1 and TRBJ2-5; D might be TRBD2 (6 bases). Germline lookup yields CDR1 DFQATT and CDR2 SNEGSKA (reference sequence). V was trimmed by 7 bases and J by 6 bases, leaving 15 bases between them. This CDR3 has 12 amino acids. The CDR3 protein is CSGLDGGKTQYF. The CDR3 coding sequence is TGCAGTGGTTTAGACGGCGGGAAGACCCAGTACTTC.

The genes are TRBV28 and TRBJ2-3; possibly TRBD2 for D (6 bases). The V gene's germline CDR1 is MDHEN and CDR2 SYDVKM. V was shortened by 7 bases and J by 6 bases, with 14 bases between the two germline ends. The CDR3 totals 13 residues. CDR3 DNA sequence: TGTGCCAGCACCCTACTAGCTCGGGATACGCAGTATTTT. Translation: CASTLLARDTQYF.